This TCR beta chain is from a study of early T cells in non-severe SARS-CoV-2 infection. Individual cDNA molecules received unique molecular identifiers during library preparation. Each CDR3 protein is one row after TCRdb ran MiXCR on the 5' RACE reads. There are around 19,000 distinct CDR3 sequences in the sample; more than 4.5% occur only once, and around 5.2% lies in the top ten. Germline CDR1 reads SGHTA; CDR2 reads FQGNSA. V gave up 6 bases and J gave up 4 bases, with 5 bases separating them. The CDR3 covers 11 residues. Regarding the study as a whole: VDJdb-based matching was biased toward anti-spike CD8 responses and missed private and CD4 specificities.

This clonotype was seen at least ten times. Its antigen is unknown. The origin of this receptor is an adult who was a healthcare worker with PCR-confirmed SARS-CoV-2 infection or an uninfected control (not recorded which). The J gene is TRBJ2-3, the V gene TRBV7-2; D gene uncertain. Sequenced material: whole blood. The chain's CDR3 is CASRISDTQYF. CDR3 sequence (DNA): TGTGCCAGCAGAATTTCAGATACGCAGTATTTT.